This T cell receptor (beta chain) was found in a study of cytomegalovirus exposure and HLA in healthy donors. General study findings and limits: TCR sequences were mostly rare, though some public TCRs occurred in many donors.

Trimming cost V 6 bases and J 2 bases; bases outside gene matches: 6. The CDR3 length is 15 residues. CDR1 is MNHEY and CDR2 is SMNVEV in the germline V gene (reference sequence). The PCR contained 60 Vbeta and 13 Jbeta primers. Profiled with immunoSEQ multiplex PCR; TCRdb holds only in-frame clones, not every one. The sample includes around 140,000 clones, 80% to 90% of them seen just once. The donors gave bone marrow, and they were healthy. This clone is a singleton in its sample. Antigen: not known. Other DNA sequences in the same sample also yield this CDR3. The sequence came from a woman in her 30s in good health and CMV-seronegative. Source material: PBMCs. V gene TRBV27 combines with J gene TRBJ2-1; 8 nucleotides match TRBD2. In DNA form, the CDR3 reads TGTGCCAGCAGCCTTAGCGGGGCCCCCTACAATGAGCAGTTCTTC. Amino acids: CASSLSGAPYNEQFF.